A single sample is the source of the 15 T cell receptor beta chains below, sequenced in a study of cytomegalovirus exposure and HLA in healthy donors. The PCR made use of 60 Vbeta and 13 Jbeta primers. Produced via immunoSEQ multiplex PCR; TCRdb's table is partial and in-frame only. In the table there are 95,000 to 150,000 clones, about 81% of which are singletons. Sequenced material: PBMCs. The receptor source for this set is a woman aged 50 to 60 in good health and CMV-seropositive.

The rearrangement joins TRBV7-2 to TRBJ2-1, with D perhaps matching TRBD2 (5 bases). V lost 2 bases, J lost 1 base, and 9 bases lay in between. Germline V lookup: CDR1 SGHTA, CDR2 FQGNSA. The CDR3 consists of 15 residues. The CDR3 region is CASSLQRTSYNEQFF. The CDR3 DNA follows: TGTGCCAGCAGCTTACAGCGGACGTCCTACAATGAGCAGTTCTTC.

This clone was observed a few times. This chain links TRBV7-8 with TRBJ1-5; 7 bases align to TRBD1. Germline CDR1 and CDR2: SGHVS and FQNEAQ. V lost 5 bases and J lost 4; bases outside the gene matches: 11. The CDR3 consists of 16 residues. The CDR3 here is CASSAGTVAMNQPQHF. Here the CDR3 DNA reads TGTGCCAGCAGCGCGGGGACAGTTGCGATGAATCAGCCCCAGCATTTT. The whole variable domain, filled in from reference TRBV7-8 and TRBJ1-5, reads GAGVSQSPRYKVAKRGQDVALRCDPISGHVSLFWYQQALGQGPEFLTYFQNEAQLDKSGLPSDRFFAERPEGSVSTLKIQRTQQEDSAVYLCASSAGTVAMNQPQHFGDGTRLSIL.

The chain has TRBV6-5 and TRBJ1-6, with 8 bases aligning to TRBD1. Germline V gives CDR1 MNHEY, CDR2 SVGAGI. The CDR3 runs to 13 residues. V was pared by 4 bases and J by 19 bases, with 12 bases of the junction left unmatched. In nucleotides, the CDR3 is TGTGCCAGCAGTTCCACCTGGCAGGGGGCCTTTCACTTT. It yields the protein CASSSTWQGAFHF.

V gene TRBV5-1 combines with J gene TRBJ1-3; 8 bases are shared with TRBD1. Per the germline V gene, CDR1 is SGHRS and CDR2 is YFSETQ. J was trimmed by 2 bases and V by 1 base; bases with no gene match: 2. The CDR3 contains 15 residues. In nucleotides, the CDR3 is TGCGCCAGCAGCTTGCAACAGGGGGCTGGAAACACCATATATTTT. It encodes CASSLQQGAGNTIYF.

This clone was recorded only once. The chain recombines TRBV4-2 with TRBJ2-2; D remains ambiguous. Between the trimmed V and J ends, which lost 6 bases and 7 bases, there was a span of 15 bases. Germline CDR1 LGHNA, CDR2 YNFKEQ. The CDR3 extends over 14 amino acids. CDR3 sequence (DNA): TGTGCCAGCAGTCCCCAGACCGCAGGCGGGGAGCTGTTTTTT. Amino acids: CASSPQTAGGELFF.

The chain recombines TRBV30 with TRBJ2-5; TRBD1 matches 12 bases. V shed 8 bases and J 4 bases; nucleotides not matched to a gene: 5. The CDR3 consists of 13 residues. The germline CDR1 and CDR2 sequences are GTSNPN and SVGIG (reference sequence). CDR3 protein: CARGQGAGETQYF. CDR3 in DNA: TGTGCCCGGGGACAGGGGGCGGGAGAGACCCAGTACTTC.

V usage is TRBV7-2 and J usage is TRBJ1-1, with 9 nucleotides matching TRBD1. V lost 5 bases, J lost 0 bases, and 7 bases stayed unmatched. The CDR3 consists of 16 residues. CDR1 SGHTA and CDR2 FQGNSA come from the germline V gene. The CDR3 nucleotides are TGTGCCAGCAGCCCCCCCGGGACAGGGTTGAACACTGAAGCTTTCTTT. Its translation: CASSPPGTGLNTEAFF.

V usage is TRBV10-3 and J usage is TRBJ1-5, with D unclear. Trimming pared 2 bases from V and 8 bases from J, leaving 10 bases between. This CDR3 contains 13 residues. Germline V gives CDR1 ENHRY, CDR2 SYGVKD. CDR3 sequence reads: CAISEAILEPQHF. CDR3 DNA sequence: TGTGCCATCAGTGAGGCCATACTTGAGCCCCAGCATTTT.

V is TRBV7-3 and J is TRBJ2-7; 7 bases are shared with TRBD1. Looked up from germline, CDR1 is SGHTA and CDR2 is FQGTGA. This CDR3 contains 13 residues. V lost 5 bases, J lost 2 bases, and 3 bases stayed unmatched. As DNA, the CDR3 is TGTGCCAGCAGCCCCACAGGGGCCTACGAGCAGTACTTC. This encodes CASSPTGAYEQYF.

V and J are TRBV19 and TRBJ1-1, with D possibly TRBD1 on 5 matching bases. CDR3 size: 12 residues. Between the trimmed V and J ends, which lost 4 bases and 4 bases, there was a span of 7 bases. Germline V gives CDR1 LNHDA, CDR2 SQIVND (reference sequence). Here the CDR3 reads CASSRGGTEAFF. CDR3 nucleotides: TGTGCCAGTAGTAGGGGGGGCACTGAAGCTTTCTTT.

This clone was detected many times. This rearrangement joins TRBV5-4 to TRBJ2-7; 15 bases are shared with TRBD2. CDR1 and CDR2 (germline): SGHNT, YYREEE (reference sequence). The trim removed 3 bases at V and 2 bases at J, leaving 3 bases unmatched. The CDR3 length is 16 residues. The CDR3 DNA follows: TGTGCCAGCAGCTCGGGACTAGCGGGGGGCCCCTACGAGCAGTACTTC. Translation gives CASSSGLAGGPYEQYF.

J is TRBJ2-3 and V is TRBV18; 9 bases are a match to TRBD2. The CDR3 consists of 18 residues. The V gene end was trimmed by 2 bases and the J gene end by 0 bases; junction bases not matched to a gene: 9. Germline CDR1 KGHSH, CDR2 LQKENI. CDR3 in amino acids: CASSPVQPTSGSTDTQYF. Written as DNA, the CDR3 is TGTGCCAGCTCACCAGTCCAACCGACTAGCGGAAGCACAGATACGCAGTATTTT. Full variable domain (remainder filled in from reference TRBV18 and TRBJ2-3): NAGVMQNPRHLVRRRGQEARLRCSPMKGHSHVYWYRQLPEEGLKFMVYLQKENIIDESGMPKERFSAEFPKEGPSILRIQQVVRGDSAAYFCASSPVQPTSGSTDTQYFGPGTRLTVL.

This chain links TRBV6-1 with TRBJ2-7; D is perhaps TRBD1 (5 bases). This CDR3 is built from 13 residues. CDR1 is MNHNS and CDR2 is SASEGT in the germline V gene. The V gene lost 1 base and the J gene lost 3 bases, with 7 bases spanning the gap. The chain's CDR3 is CASSEVQGYEQYF. The CDR3 nucleotides are TGTGCCAGCAGTGAAGTTCAGGGCTACGAGCAGTACTTC.

The chain combines TRBV7-9 with TRBJ1-2; 7 nucleotides align to TRBD1. The CDR3 length is 17 residues. Germline trimming cut 1 base from V and 2 bases from J; bases unmatched to any gene: 10. From germline, CDR1 is SEHNR and CDR2 FQNEAQ (reference sequence). For the CDR3, the DNA is TGTGCCAGCAGCTTAGGAAAGGGGGCGATGGTAAACTATGGCTACACCTTC. Translation gives CASSLGKGAMVNYGYTF.

This clone was counted many times. This chain joins TRBV6-1 and TRBJ1-5; 7 bases map to TRBD1. With 5 bases clipped from V and 5 bases from J, the junction kept 3 bases outside the gene matches. The germline CDR1 and CDR2 sequences are MNHNS and SASEGT. This CDR3 is 13 amino acids long. The CDR3 sequence is CASSFTGDQPQHF. In DNA, the CDR3 is TGTGCCAGCAGTTTTACAGGGGATCAGCCCCAGCATTTT.